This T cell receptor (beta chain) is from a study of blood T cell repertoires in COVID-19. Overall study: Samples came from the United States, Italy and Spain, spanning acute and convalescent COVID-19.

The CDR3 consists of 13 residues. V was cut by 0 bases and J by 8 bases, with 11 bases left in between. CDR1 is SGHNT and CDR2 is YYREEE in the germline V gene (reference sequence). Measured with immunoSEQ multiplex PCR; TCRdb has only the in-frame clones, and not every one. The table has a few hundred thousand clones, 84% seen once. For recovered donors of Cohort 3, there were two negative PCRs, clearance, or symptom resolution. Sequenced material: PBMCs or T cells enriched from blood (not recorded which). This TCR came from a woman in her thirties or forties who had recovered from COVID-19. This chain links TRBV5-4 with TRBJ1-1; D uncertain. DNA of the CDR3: TGTGCCAGCAGCTTGGATTTCGGCAGGGAAGCTTTCTTT. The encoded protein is CASSLDFGREAFF.